This T cell receptor (beta chain) was identified in a study of control samples from healthy donors and cancer patients. The protocol was immunoSEQ multiplex PCR, while the TCRdb copy is restricted to in-frame clones and leaves out a portion. The data show about 150,000 clones, over 90% seen once. CDR1 SGHAT and CDR2 FQNNGV come from the germline V gene. The V and J ends lost 0 bases and 3 bases respectively, with 12 bases between them. The CDR3 is 15 amino acids. This clonotype was sampled from a man aged 45 to 65 in good health. J is TRBJ2-7 and V is TRBV11-2; perhaps D is TRBD1 or TRBD2 (5 bases each). The source material was blood. The CDR3 DNA is TGTGCCAGCAGCTTAGAAGGGCAGGGAGTCTACGAGCAGTACTTC. Its protein is CASSLEGQGVYEQYF.